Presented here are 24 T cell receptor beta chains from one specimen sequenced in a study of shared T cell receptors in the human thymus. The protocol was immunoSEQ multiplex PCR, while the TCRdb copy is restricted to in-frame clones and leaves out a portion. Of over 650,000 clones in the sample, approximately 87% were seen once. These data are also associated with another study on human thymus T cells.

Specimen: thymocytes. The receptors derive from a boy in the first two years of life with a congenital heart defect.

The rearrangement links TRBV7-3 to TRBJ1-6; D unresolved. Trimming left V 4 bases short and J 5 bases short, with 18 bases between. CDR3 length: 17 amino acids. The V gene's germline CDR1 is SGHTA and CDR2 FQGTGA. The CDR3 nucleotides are TGTGCCAGCAGCTCATCATGGGGTAAGGAGGATAATTCACCCCTCCACTTT. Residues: CASSSSWGKEDNSPLHF.

CDR3 region: CASSQFEAFF. The CDR3, as DNA: TGTGCCAGCAGCCAATTTGAAGCTTTCTTT. This chain joins TRBV7-9 and TRBJ1-1; D is unresolved. Trimming removed 5 bases at V and 7 bases at J, with 5 bases between. This CDR3 region has 10 residues. The germline CDR1 and CDR2 sequences are SEHNR and FQNEAQ (reference sequence).

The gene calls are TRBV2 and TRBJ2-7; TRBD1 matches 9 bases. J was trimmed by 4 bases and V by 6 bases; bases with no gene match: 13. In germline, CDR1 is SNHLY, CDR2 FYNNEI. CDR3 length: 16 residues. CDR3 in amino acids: CASSPKPGQGPYEQYF. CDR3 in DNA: TGTGCCAGCAGCCCTAAACCGGGACAGGGTCCTTACGAGCAGTACTTC.

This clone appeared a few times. CDR3 bases: TGTGCCAGCAGTCGGGACAGGGAGTTCGGGGGCGAAAAACTGTTTTTT. The encoded protein is CASSRDREFGGEKLFF. V is TRBV6-6 and J is TRBJ1-4; 9 bases line up with TRBD1. The CDR3 loop spans 16 amino acids. Germline V lookup: CDR1 MNHNY, CDR2 SVGAGI (reference sequence). V shed 5 bases and J 8 bases; nucleotides not matched to a gene: 12.

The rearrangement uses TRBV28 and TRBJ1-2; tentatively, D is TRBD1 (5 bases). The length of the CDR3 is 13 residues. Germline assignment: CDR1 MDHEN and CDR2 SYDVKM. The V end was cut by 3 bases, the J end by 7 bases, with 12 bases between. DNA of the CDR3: TGTGCCAGCAGTTTTAGGAGGGACCCTGGCTACACCTTC. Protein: CASSFRRDPGYTF.

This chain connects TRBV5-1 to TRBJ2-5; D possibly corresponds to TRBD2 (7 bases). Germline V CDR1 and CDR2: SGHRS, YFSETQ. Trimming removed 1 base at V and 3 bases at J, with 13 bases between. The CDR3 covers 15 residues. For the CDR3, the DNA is TGCGCCAGCAGCTTGTGCGGGGGCCGGGAAGAGACCCAGTACTTC. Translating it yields CASSLCGGREETQYF.

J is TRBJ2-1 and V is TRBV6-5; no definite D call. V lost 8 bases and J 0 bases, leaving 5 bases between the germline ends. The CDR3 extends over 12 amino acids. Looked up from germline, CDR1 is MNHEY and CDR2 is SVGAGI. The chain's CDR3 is CASYSSYNEQFF. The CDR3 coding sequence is TGTGCCAGCTACTCCTCCTACAATGAGCAGTTCTTC.

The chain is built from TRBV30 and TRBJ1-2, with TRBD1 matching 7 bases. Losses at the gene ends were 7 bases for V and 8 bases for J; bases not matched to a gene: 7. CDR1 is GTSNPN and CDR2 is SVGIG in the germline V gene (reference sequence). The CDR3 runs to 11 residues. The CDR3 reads CASRQGGGYTF. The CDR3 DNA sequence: TGTGCCTCACGACAGGGAGGCGGCTACACCTTC.

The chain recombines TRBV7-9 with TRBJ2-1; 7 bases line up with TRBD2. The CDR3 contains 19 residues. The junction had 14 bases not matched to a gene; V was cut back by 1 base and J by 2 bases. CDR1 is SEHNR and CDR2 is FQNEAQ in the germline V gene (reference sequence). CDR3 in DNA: TGTGCCAGCAGCTTAGACGGTAGCGGGCTGGTATGGACCTACAATGAGCAGTTCTTC. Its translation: CASSLDGSGLVWTYNEQFF.

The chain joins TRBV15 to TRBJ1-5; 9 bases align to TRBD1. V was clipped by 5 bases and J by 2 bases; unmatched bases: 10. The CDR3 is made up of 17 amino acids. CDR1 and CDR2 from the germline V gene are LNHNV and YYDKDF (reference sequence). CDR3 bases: TGTGCCACCAGCGCTCTCCCGGGACAGGGAGGCAATCAGCCCCAGCATTTT. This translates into CATSALPGQGGNQPQHF. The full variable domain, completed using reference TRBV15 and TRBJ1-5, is DAMVIQNPRYQVTQFGKPVTLSCSQTLNHNVMYWYQQKSSQAPKLLFHYYDKDFNNEADTPDNFQSRRPNTSFCFLDIRSPGLGDTAMYLCATSALPGQGGNQPQHFGDGTRLSIL.

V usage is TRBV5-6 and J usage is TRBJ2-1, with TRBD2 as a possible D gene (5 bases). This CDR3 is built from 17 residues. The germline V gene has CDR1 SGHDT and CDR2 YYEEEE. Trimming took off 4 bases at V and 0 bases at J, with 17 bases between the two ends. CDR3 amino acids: CASSPNISESSYNEQFF. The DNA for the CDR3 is TGTGCCAGCAGCCCGAACATTAGCGAGAGCTCCTACAATGAGCAGTTCTTC. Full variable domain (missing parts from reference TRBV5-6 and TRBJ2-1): DAGVTQSPTHLIKTRGQQVTLRCSPKSGHDTVSWYQQALGQGPQFIFQYYEEEERQRGNFPDRFSGHQFPNYSSELNVNALLLGDSALYLCASSPNISESSYNEQFFGPGTRLTVL.

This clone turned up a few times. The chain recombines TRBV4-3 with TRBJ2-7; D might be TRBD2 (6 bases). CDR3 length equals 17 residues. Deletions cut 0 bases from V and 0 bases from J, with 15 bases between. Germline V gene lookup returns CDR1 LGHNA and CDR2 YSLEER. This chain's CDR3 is CASSQDGASVNSYEQYF. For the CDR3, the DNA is TGCGCCAGCAGCCAAGACGGGGCTAGCGTAAACTCCTACGAGCAGTACTTC.

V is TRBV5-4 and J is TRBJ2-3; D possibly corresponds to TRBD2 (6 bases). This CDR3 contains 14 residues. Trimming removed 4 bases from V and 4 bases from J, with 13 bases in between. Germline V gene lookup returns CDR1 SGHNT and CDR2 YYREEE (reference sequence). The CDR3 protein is CASSQRAGPDTQYF. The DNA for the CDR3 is TGTGCCAGCAGCCAGCGGGCCGGGCCAGATACGCAGTATTTT. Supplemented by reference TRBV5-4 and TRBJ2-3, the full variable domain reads ETGVTQSPTHLIKTRGQQVTLRCSSQSGHNTVSWYQQALGQGPQFIFQYYREEENGRGNFPPRFSGLQFPNYSSELNVNALELDDSALYLCASSQRAGPDTQYFGPGTRLTVL.

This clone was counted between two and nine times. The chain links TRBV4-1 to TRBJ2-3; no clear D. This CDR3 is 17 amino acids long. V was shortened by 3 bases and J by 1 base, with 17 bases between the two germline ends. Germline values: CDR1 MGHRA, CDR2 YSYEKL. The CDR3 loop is CASSHPGLGGGTDTQYF. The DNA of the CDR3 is TGCGCCAGCAGCCACCCGGGTTTAGGTGGCGGCACAGATACGCAGTATTTT.

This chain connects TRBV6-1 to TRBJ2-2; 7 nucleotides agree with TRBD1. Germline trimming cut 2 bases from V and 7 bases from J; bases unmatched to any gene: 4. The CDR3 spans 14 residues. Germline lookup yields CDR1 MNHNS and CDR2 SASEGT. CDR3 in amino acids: CASSERDSHGELFF. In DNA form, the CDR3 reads TGTGCCAGCAGTGAACGGGACAGCCACGGGGAGCTGTTTTTT.

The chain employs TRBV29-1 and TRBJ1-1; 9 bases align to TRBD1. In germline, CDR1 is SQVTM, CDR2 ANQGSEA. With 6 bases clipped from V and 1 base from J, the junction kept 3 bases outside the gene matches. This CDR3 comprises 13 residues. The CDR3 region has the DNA TGCAGCGTCTACAGGGGGCAGAACACTGAAGCTTTCTTT. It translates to CSVYRGQNTEAFF.

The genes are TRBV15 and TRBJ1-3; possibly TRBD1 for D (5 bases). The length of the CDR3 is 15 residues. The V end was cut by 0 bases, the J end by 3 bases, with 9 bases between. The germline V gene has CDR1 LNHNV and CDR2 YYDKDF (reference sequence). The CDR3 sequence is CATSRDGTGGNTIYF. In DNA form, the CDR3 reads TGTGCCACCAGCAGAGATGGCACAGGTGGAAACACCATATATTTT.

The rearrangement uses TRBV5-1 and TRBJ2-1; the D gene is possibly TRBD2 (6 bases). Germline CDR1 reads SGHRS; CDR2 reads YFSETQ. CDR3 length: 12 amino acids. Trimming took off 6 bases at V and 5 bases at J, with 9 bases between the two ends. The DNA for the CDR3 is TGCGCCAGCATGACGGGGGACAATGAGCAGTTCTTC. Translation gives CASMTGDNEQFF.

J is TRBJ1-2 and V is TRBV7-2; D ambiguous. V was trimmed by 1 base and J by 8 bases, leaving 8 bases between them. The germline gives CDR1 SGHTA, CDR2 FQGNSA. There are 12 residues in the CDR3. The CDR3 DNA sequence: TGTGCCAGCAGCTTAGGGCCGGGGGGCTACACCTTC. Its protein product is CASSLGPGGYTF.

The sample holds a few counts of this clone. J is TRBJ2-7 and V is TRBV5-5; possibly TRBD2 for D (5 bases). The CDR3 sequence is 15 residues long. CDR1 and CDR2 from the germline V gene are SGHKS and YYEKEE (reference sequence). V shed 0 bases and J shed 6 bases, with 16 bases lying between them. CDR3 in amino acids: CASSLEGLATIEQYF. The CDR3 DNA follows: TGTGCCAGCAGCTTGGAGGGTTTAGCGACGATCGAGCAGTACTTC.

The CDR3, as DNA: TGCGCCAGCAGCCAACAGGAGCGGGGCGAAGCTTTCTTT. Amino acid sequence: CASSQQERGEAFF. The chain links TRBV4-1 to TRBJ1-1; possible D gene TRBD1, 5 bases. Looked up from germline, CDR1 is MGHRA and CDR2 is YSYEKL. CDR3 length: 13 residues. V was shortened by 2 bases and J by 8 bases, with 12 bases between the two germline ends.

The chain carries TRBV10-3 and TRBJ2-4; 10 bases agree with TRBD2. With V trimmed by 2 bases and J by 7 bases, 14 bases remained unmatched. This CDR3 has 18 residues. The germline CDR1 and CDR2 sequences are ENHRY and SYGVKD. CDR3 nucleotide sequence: TGTGCCATCAGTGAGGGAGCCCTACCTAGCGGGAGTGTGAACATTCAGTACTTC. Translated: CAISEGALPSGSVNIQYF.

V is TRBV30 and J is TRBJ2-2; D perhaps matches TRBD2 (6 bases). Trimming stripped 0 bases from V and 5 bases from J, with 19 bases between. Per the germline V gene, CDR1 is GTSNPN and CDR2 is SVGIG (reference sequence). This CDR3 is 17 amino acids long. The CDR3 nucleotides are TGTGCCTGGAGTGTACGATCTCCAAAAGGAGGGACCGGGGAGCTGTTTTTT. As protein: CAWSVRSPKGGTGELFF.

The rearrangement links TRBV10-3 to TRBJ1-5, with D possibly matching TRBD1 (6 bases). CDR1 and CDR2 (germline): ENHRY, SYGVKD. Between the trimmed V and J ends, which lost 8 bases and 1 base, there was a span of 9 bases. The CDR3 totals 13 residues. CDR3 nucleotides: TGTGCCATCGGACAGAAAAGCAATCAGCCCCAGCATTTT. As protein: CAIGQKSNQPQHF.